The table lists the clone carrying this TCR beta chain with a few counts. Other DNA sequences in this specimen translate into the identical CDR3. Using immunoSEQ multiplex PCR, the repertoire was profiled, and TCRdb retains in-frame clones only, with some absent. This table holds over 300,000 clones, 85% to 90% found once. This sample was taken from a study of blood T cell repertoires in COVID-19. The CDR3 is made up of 14 amino acids. The J segment lost 7 bases and the V segment lost 3 bases, leaving 2 bases of the junction unmatched. Germline CDR1 SGHVS, CDR2 FQNEAQ. Recruitment covered about two dozen US areas and drew participants whose ages spanned about 18 to 100 years. Participants reported their clinical history, and cohort assignment relied on those reports.

The chain employs TRBV7-8 and TRBJ1-6; TRBD1 agrees at 8 bases. This TCR came from a woman aged 30 to 39 with acute COVID-19. Sequencing was done on a sample of PBMCs or T cells enriched from blood (not recorded which). CDR3 DNA: TGTGCCAGCAGCTTGGGACAGGTCAATTCACCCCTCCACTTT. Translating it yields CASSLGQVNSPLHF.